The entry below describes one T cell receptor beta chain. The source of the sample is a study of blood T cell repertoires in COVID-19. Study overall: Collection of acute and convalescent COVID-19 samples took place in the United States, Italy and Spain. The cDNA or gDNA used as material had been derived from T cells, B-cell-depleted T cells, or PBMCs.

The CDR3 has 15 amino acids. Germline CDR1 reads MDHEN; CDR2 reads SYDVKM. J gave up 7 bases and V 4 bases, and 7 bases lay outside the gene matches. Original analysis: Reference gene primer amplification gave estimated nucleated cell counts. Clones were sequenced by immunoSEQ multiplex PCR, and TCRdb holds only the in-frame ones, with some missing. V, J and clone size derive from that table, while D and trimming were established from the DNA sequence. The table records 70,000 to 90,000 clones, under 85% of them present only once. This sequence originates from a man aged 65-85 years with acute or convalescent COVID-19. The sequencing sample was made of peripheral blood. This rearrangement joins TRBV28 to TRBJ1-5, with 10 positions matching TRBD1. In nucleotides, the CDR3 is TGTGCCAGCAGTTCTCCGGGACAGGGGTTGCAGCCCCAGCATTTT. It translates to CASSSPGQGLQPQHF.